Below, 18 T cell receptor beta chains from the same sample are listed, as sequenced in a study of T cell responses to AZD1222 COVID-19 vaccine. Libraries were prepared by immunoSEQ multiplex PCR; TCRdb keeps only in-frame clonotypes and omits some of them. The sample holds 150,000 to 200,000 clones, 80% to 95% seen once. The specimen was peripheral blood, collected on day 0 of AZD1222 vaccination. The receptors were gathered from an adult in good health.

CDR3 sequence (DNA): TGTGCCAGCAGTCCCCATCGACAGGGCGGGACTGAAGCTTTCTTT. Its translation is CASSPHRQGGTEAFF. The chain is built from TRBV6-2 or TRBV6-3 and TRBJ1-1, with TRBD1 matching over 7 bases. Germline CDR1 is MNHEY and CDR2 is SVGEGT. V lost 5 bases to trimming and J lost 5 bases; unmatched junction nucleotides: 11. The CDR3 is 15 amino acids.

The chain carries TRBV2 and TRBJ1-2, with no clear D. Trimming took 2 bases from V and 5 from J, leaving 15 bases between them. There are 15 residues in the CDR3. Germline V gives CDR1 SNHLY, CDR2 FYNNEI. This CDR3 is CASSEHTPRGYGYTF. CDR3 bases: TGTGCCAGCAGTGAACACACACCCCGAGGATATGGCTACACCTTC.

The chain has TRBV7-2 and TRBJ2-5, with 8 bases lining up with TRBD1. The CDR3 is made up of 16 amino acids. Germline loops: CDR1 SGHTA, CDR2 FQGNSA. V shed 4 bases and J 6 bases; nucleotides not matched to a gene: 13. The CDR3 nucleotides read TGTGCCAGCAGCTCCTCGGACAGGGAGTTCACAAAGACCCAGTACTTC. Residues: CASSSSDREFTKTQYF.

The chain employs TRBV10-2 and TRBJ2-1; 10 bases map to TRBD2. V lost 2 bases, J lost 6 bases, and 4 bases stayed unmatched. In germline, CDR1 is WSHSY, CDR2 SAAADI. The CDR3 has 15 amino acids. The CDR3 reads CASSEMVAGGNEQFF. The CDR3, as DNA: TGCGCCAGCAGTGAGATGGTAGCGGGGGGCAATGAGCAGTTCTTC.

This clone was found once. The chain recombines TRBV6-1 with TRBJ1-2; D is possibly TRBD1 (6 bases). The CDR3 sequence is 14 residues long. The germline gives CDR1 MNHNS, CDR2 SASEGT. Trimming removed 2 bases at V and 7 bases at J, with 14 bases between. The CDR3 nucleotides read TGTGCCAGCAGTGAACTGGGGGCGCAATTTGGCTACACCTTC. Translating it yields CASSELGAQFGYTF.

This chain uses TRBV21-1 with TRBJ2-2; TRBD2, the D gene given by the table, was not confirmed from the DNA. TRBV21-1 is a recognized pseudogene. The CDR3 spans 15 residues. CDR3 nucleotide sequence: TGTGCCAGCAGCAAAGAGGCGGGAAAGACCGGGGAGCTGTTTTTT. Translated, it gives CASSKEAGKTGELFF.

The rearrangement links TRBV4-2 to TRBJ2-2; 11 positions match TRBD1. Losses at the gene ends were 4 bases for V and 3 bases for J; bases not matched to a gene: 4. Germline V gene sequence: CDR1 LGHNA, CDR2 YNFKEQ. The CDR3 extends over 16 amino acids. The CDR3: CASSPGQGADTGELFF. The CDR3 DNA follows: TGTGCCAGCAGCCCCGGACAGGGGGCCGACACCGGGGAGCTGTTTTTT.

The chain employs TRBV5-1 and TRBJ1-1; no definite D call. The germline gives CDR1 SGHRS, CDR2 YFSETQ. The CDR3 consists of 14 residues. Trimming took off 1 base at V and 1 base at J, with 8 bases between the two ends. The CDR3 protein is CASSLSTENTEAFF. The CDR3 coding sequence is TGCGCCAGCAGCTTGTCTACAGAGAACACTGAAGCTTTCTTT.

CDR3 nucleotide sequence: TGTGCCAGCTCACTCATCGACAGCCCGAGGGCCGGGGAGCTGTTTTTT. Translated: CASSLIDSPRAGELFF. The V gene is TRBV18, the J gene TRBJ2-2; possibly TRBD1 or TRBD2 for D (5 bases each). Germline V gives CDR1 KGHSH, CDR2 LQKENI. V lost 4 bases and J lost 6, with 18 bases in between. The CDR3 extends over 16 amino acids.

This chain uses TRBV2 with TRBJ2-1, with 7 bases aligning to TRBD2. The germline gives CDR1 SNHLY, CDR2 FYNNEI. Trimming at V came to 4 bases and at J to 7 bases, leaving 10 bases not matched to a gene. There are 15 residues in the CDR3. CDR3 coding DNA: TGTGCCAGCAGTGGTTCTTTACCTAGCGGTAATGAGCAGTTCTTC. This sequence encodes CASSGSLPSGNEQFF.

The V call is TRBV19, the J call TRBJ2-5; 15 bases fit TRBD2. V shed 7 bases and J 5 bases; nucleotides not matched to a gene: 8. The germline gives CDR1 LNHDA, CDR2 SQIVND (reference sequence). The CDR3 is made up of 16 amino acids. Here the CDR3 reads CASKGLAGGSGETQYF. In DNA form, the CDR3 reads TGTGCCAGTAAGGGACTAGCGGGAGGCTCGGGGGAGACCCAGTACTTC.

This clone was seen a single time. V is TRBV6-5 and J is TRBJ2-7; 7 positions agree with TRBD1. The V gene end was trimmed by 0 bases and the J gene end by 7 bases; junction bases not matched to a gene: 9. From germline, CDR1 is MNHEY and CDR2 SVGAGI. This CDR3 is 15 amino acids long. The CDR3 DNA is TGTGCCAGCAGTTACTCTCGACAGGGTTTCGATGAGCAGTACTTC. Its translation is CASSYSRQGFDEQYF.

The CDR3 region has the DNA TGTGCCAGCAGCGTAGAGGCCAGCTATACCTCTGGAAACACCATATATTTT. Translated: CASSVEASYTSGNTIYF. This rearrangement joins TRBV9 to TRBJ1-3; D ambiguous. Trimming removed 0 bases from V and 0 bases from J, with 13 bases in between. CDR3 length equals 17 residues. Germline assignment: CDR1 SGDLS and CDR2 YYNGEE. Full variable domain (remainder filled in from reference TRBV9 and TRBJ1-3): DSGVTQTPKHLITATGQRVTLRCSPRSGDLSVYWYQQSLDQGLQFLIQYYNGEERAKGNILERFSAQQFPDLHSELNLSSLELGDSALYFCASSVEASYTSGNTIYFGEGSWLTVV.

The chain employs TRBV7-2 and TRBJ2-2; 8 nucleotides match TRBD1. CDR3 length: 16 amino acids. The J segment lost 3 bases and the V segment lost 1 base, leaving 4 bases of the junction unmatched. Germline values: CDR1 SGHTA, CDR2 FQGNSA. For the CDR3, the DNA is TGTGCCAGCAGCTTAGTGGACAGGGTGGACACCGGGGAGCTGTTTTTT. Amino acids: CASSLVDRVDTGELFF.

The chain uses TRBV29-1 and TRBJ1-2; D ambiguous. Germline values: CDR1 SQVTM, CDR2 ANQGSEA. V was clipped by 3 bases and J by 7 bases, with 12 bases between them. This CDR3 comprises 12 residues. The CDR3 is CSVDSGPGGYTF. In DNA form, the CDR3 reads TGCAGCGTTGATTCCGGCCCCGGTGGCTACACCTTC.

This chain joins TRBV18 and TRBJ1-2; 10 bases are shared with TRBD1. V lost 3 bases to trimming and J lost 3 bases; unmatched junction nucleotides: 4. Germline V gene sequence: CDR1 KGHSH, CDR2 LQKENI. This CDR3 has 15 amino acids. Here the CDR3 reads CASSPTGQGYYGYTF. The CDR3 region has the DNA TGTGCCAGCTCACCGACGGGACAGGGGTACTATGGCTACACCTTC.

The chain employs TRBV30 and TRBJ1-2, with 7 bases lining up with TRBD1. The CDR3 extends over 14 amino acids. Trimming at V came to 8 bases and at J to 4 bases, leaving 13 bases not matched to a gene. Germline loops: CDR1 GTSNPN, CDR2 SVGIG (reference sequence). The CDR3 region is CARQGPKLAYGYTF. The CDR3 coding sequence is TGTGCCCGACAGGGTCCCAAACTCGCCTATGGCTACACCTTC.

The gene calls are TRBV14 and TRBJ1-2; D remains ambiguous. This CDR3 has 13 residues. CDR1 and CDR2 (germline): SGHDN, FVKESK. Trimming stripped 0 bases from V and 4 bases from J, with 6 bases between. The CDR3 reads CASSQEEGYGYTF. CDR3 sequence (DNA): TGTGCCAGCAGCCAAGAGGAGGGCTATGGCTACACCTTC. Using reference TRBV14 and TRBJ1-2 for the parts outside the CDR3, the full variable domain is EAGVTQFPSHSVIEKGQTVTLRCDPISGHDNLYWYRRVMGKEIKFLLHFVKESKQDESGMPNNRFLAERTGGTYSTLKVQPAELEDSGVYFCASSQEEGYGYTFGSGTRLTVV.